The 23 T cell receptor beta chains below were found in one sample sequenced in a study of cytomegalovirus exposure and HLA in healthy donors. Use of 60 Vbeta and 13 Jbeta primers characterized the PCR. Clones were read by immunoSEQ multiplex PCR, and TCRdb kept only the in-frame ones, dropping some. The sample lists approximately 88,000 clones, 70% to 80% occurring once. The specimen sequenced was PBMCs. The receptors derive from a man aged 25 to 45 in good health and CMV-seronegative.

The V call is TRBV6-1, the J call TRBJ2-1; TRBD1 aligns across 7 bases. The ends lost 2 bases at V and 7 bases at J; junction bases unmatched: 11. Looked up from germline, CDR1 is MNHNS and CDR2 is SASEGT. This CDR3 spans 16 amino acids. The CDR3 DNA sequence: TGTGCCAGCAGTGAATTGGGCACAGGGGCAGATAATGAGCAGTTCTTC. It encodes CASSELGTGADNEQFF.

This chain uses TRBV18 with TRBJ2-7, with 9 positions matching TRBD1. This CDR3 spans 16 amino acids. Germline V gives CDR1 KGHSH, CDR2 LQKENI. Unmatched junction bases numbered 9, after V lost 3 bases and J lost 3 bases. The CDR3 bases are TGTGCCAGCTCACCCCGAGCCGGGACAGGGAACTACGAGCAGTACTTC. This encodes CASSPRAGTGNYEQYF.

The DNA for the CDR3 is TGTGCCTGGAGTCGCGGGGGGGCAACCGGGGAGCTGTTTTTT. Amino acids: CAWSRGGATGELFF. The genes are TRBV30 and TRBJ2-2, with 9 bases fitting TRBD2. Unmatched junction bases numbered 3, after V lost 2 bases and J lost 5 bases. Germline CDR1 is GTSNPN and CDR2 is SVGIG (reference sequence). The CDR3 contains 14 residues.

The chain carries TRBV6-5 and TRBJ1-2; 8 bases are shared with TRBD1. Germline V CDR1 and CDR2: MNHEY, SVGAGI. The CDR3 has 11 residues. Germline trimming cut 6 bases from V and 7 bases from J; bases unmatched to any gene: 1. The CDR3 here is CASSDRGGYTF. In DNA, the CDR3 is TGTGCCAGCAGCGACAGGGGTGGCTACACCTTC.

V and J are TRBV11-3 and TRBJ2-5; 8 positions agree with TRBD2. Per the germline V gene, CDR1 is SGHNT and CDR2 is YENEEA. This CDR3 spans 14 amino acids. The V segment lost 5 bases and the J segment 2 bases; nucleotides outside the gene matches: 4. The CDR3 nucleotides read TGTGCCAGCAGCCCTGGGACTAGACAAGAGACCCAGTACTTC. It yields the protein CASSPGTRQETQYF.

The rearrangement links TRBV5-1 to TRBJ1-6; D is undetermined. Trimming cost V 0 bases and J 7 bases, with 5 bases left between them. Germline CDR1 reads SGHRS; CDR2 reads YFSETQ. The length of the CDR3 is 13 residues. The CDR3 loop reads CASSLVENSPLHF. The CDR3 nucleotides are TGCGCCAGCAGCTTGGTGGAGAATTCACCCCTCCACTTT.

This chain links TRBV6-4 with TRBJ2-1; D ambiguous. Germline CDR1 is MRHNA and CDR2 is SNTAGT. Trimming took 4 bases from V and 11 from J, leaving 15 bases between them. The CDR3 runs to 13 residues. DNA for the CDR3: TGTGCCAGCAGTGTCTCAACGCAGGATAAGCAGTTCTTC. Translating gives CASSVSTQDKQFF.

This chain uses TRBV6-4 with TRBJ2-5; 12 nucleotides match TRBD1. The germline V gene has CDR1 MRHNA and CDR2 SNTAGT. The CDR3 contains 15 residues. V gave up 5 bases and J gave up 5 bases; unmatched junction bases: 6. The CDR3 sequence is CASSWGTGGGETQYF. CDR3 DNA: TGTGCCAGCAGTTGGGGGACAGGGGGCGGCGAGACCCAGTACTTC.

Sample share makes this clone medium-sized. V usage is TRBV25-1 and J usage is TRBJ1-2; no firm D call. This CDR3 region has 12 residues. CDR1 is MGHDK, CDR2 SYGVNS, per germline. V was shortened by 4 bases and J by 8 bases, with 11 bases between the two germline ends. The CDR3 loop reads CASSVSLQGYTF. The CDR3 DNA sequence: TGTGCCAGCAGTGTTTCACTGCAAGGCTACACCTTC.

This chain uses TRBV5-6 with TRBJ2-5, with 9 bases fitting TRBD1. The DNA end lines up better with TRBJ2-7; the J call may be wrong. The length of the CDR3 is 14 residues. CDR1 is SGHDT, CDR2 YYEEEE, per germline. CDR3 bases: TGTGCCAGCAGCTACCCGGGACAGGGCTACGAGCAGTACTTC. Its protein is CASSYPGQGYEQYF.

The V gene is TRBV5-4, the J gene TRBJ2-1, with D possibly TRBD2 on 5 matching bases. The CDR3 consists of 13 residues. The germline V gene encodes CDR1 SGHNT and CDR2 YYREEE (reference sequence). V lost 1 base and J lost 8, with 10 bases in between. DNA for the CDR3: TGTGCCAGCAGCTTGCCTAGCAGGTATGAGCAGTTCTTC. Its translation is CASSLPSRYEQFF.

The chain has TRBV5-1 and TRBJ1-3; D gene uncertain. Looked up from germline, CDR1 is SGHRS and CDR2 is YFSETQ. Trimming stripped 2 bases from V and 4 bases from J, with 7 bases between. The CDR3 runs to 13 residues. CDR3 in DNA: TGCGCCAGCAGCTTAGAGGGAGGAAACACCATATATTTT. This codes for CASSLEGGNTIYF.

This chain joins TRBV18 and TRBJ2-3; a weak D match, TRBD1 (5 bases). Trimming removed 3 bases from V and 2 bases from J, with 12 bases in between. CDR1 is KGHSH, CDR2 LQKENI, per germline. The CDR3 is 15 amino acids. Here the CDR3 reads CASSPQGTNTDTQYF. CDR3 coding DNA: TGTGCCAGCTCACCTCAGGGTACCAACACAGATACGCAGTATTTT.

The V gene is TRBV6-6, the J gene TRBJ2-7, with TRBD1 identical over 7 bases. The CDR3 has 14 residues. Germline V gives CDR1 MNHNY, CDR2 SVGAGI (reference sequence). Germline trimming cut 2 bases from V and 5 bases from J; bases unmatched to any gene: 6. Here the CDR3 DNA reads TGTGCCAGCAGTTACGAGACAGGGCGCGACGAGCAGTACTTC. Protein: CASSYETGRDEQYF.

This rearrangement joins TRBV19 to TRBJ1-1; D is possibly TRBD1 (6 bases). Trimming cost V 7 bases and J 12 bases, with 15 bases left between them. CDR3 length: 11 residues. Germline assignment: CDR1 LNHDA and CDR2 SQIVND (reference sequence). Here the CDR3 reads CASTLTGTTFF. CDR3 DNA: TGTGCCAGTACACTAACCGGGACAACTTTCTTT.

The CDR3 DNA reads as TGTGCCAGCAGTGACAGGACGGGGGAGGGCTACACCTTC. Its translation: CASSDRTGEGYTF. The chain combines TRBV6-1 with TRBJ1-2; D perhaps matches TRBD1 (5 bases). Trimming removed 3 bases from V and 8 bases from J, with 13 bases in between. The CDR3 covers 13 residues. Germline V gene sequence: CDR1 MNHNS, CDR2 SASEGT.

V is TRBV4-3 and J is TRBJ2-7; possible D gene TRBD2, 6 bases. CDR3 length: 19 residues. V was cut by 3 bases and J by 5 bases, with 29 bases left in between. In germline, CDR1 is LGHNA, CDR2 YSLEER. CDR3 in amino acids: CASSQTYLKPGRIRDEQYF. The CDR3 coding sequence is TGCGCCAGCAGCCAGACTTACCTAAAGCCGGGGAGGATCCGAGACGAGCAGTACTTC.

The genes are TRBV12-5 and TRBJ2-1, with D possibly being TRBD2 (5 bases). The CDR3 has 13 amino acids. Trimming left V 3 bases short and J 10 bases short, with 13 bases between. Germline CDR1 LGHNT, CDR2 FRNRAP. The CDR3 loop is CASGFPGSWEQFF. CDR3 sequence (DNA): TGTGCTAGTGGTTTTCCGGGGTCATGGGAGCAGTTCTTC.

The chain joins TRBV7-2 to TRBJ1-2; D is possibly TRBD1 (5 bases). Germline V gene data show CDR1 as SGHTA and CDR2 as FQGNSA. The CDR3 contains 14 residues. V lost 5 bases, J lost 2 bases, and 12 bases lay in between. Here the CDR3 DNA reads TGTGCCAGCAGCCAGACCGCAGGGAACTATGGCTACACCTTC. Translating gives CASSQTAGNYGYTF.

The rearrangement links TRBV29-1 to TRBJ1-2, with D perhaps matching TRBD1 (6 bases). Deletions cut 7 bases from V and 1 base from J, with 13 bases between. Germline CDR1 SQVTM, CDR2 ANQGSEA. The CDR3 covers 13 residues. The CDR3 region has the DNA TGCAGCGGCCTGACAGGAAATAACTATGGCTACACCTTC. It codes for CSGLTGNNYGYTF.

This rearrangement joins TRBV19 to TRBJ2-3; 8 nucleotides match TRBD2. Germline CDR1 is LNHDA and CDR2 is SQIVND (reference sequence). After removal of 6 bases from V and 2 bases from J, the junction contained 1 base not matched to a gene. This CDR3 comprises 13 residues. CDR3 residues: CASSGRVTDTQYF. CDR3 in DNA: TGTGCCAGTAGCGGGAGGGTCACAGATACGCAGTATTTT. The full variable domain, rest sourced from reference TRBV19 and TRBJ2-3, is DGGITQSPKYLFRKEGQNVTLSCEQNLNHDAMYWYRQDPGQGLRLIYYSQIVNDFQKGDIAEGYSVSREKKESFPLTVTSAQKNPTAFYLCASSGRVTDTQYFGPGTRLTVL.

The chain combines TRBV4-2 with TRBJ2-1, with 14 positions matching TRBD2. Per germline, CDR1 LGHNA and CDR2 YNFKEQ. The V and J ends lost 0 bases and 7 bases, in that order; junction bases with no gene match: 8. The CDR3 runs to 18 residues. The CDR3 region is CASSQEPRTSGRNNEQFF. The CDR3 region has the DNA TGTGCCAGCAGCCAAGAGCCCCGGACTAGCGGGAGGAATAATGAGCAGTTCTTC.

The chain has TRBV28 and TRBJ1-2, with TRBD1 matching over 12 bases. V shed 5 bases and J 4 bases; nucleotides not matched to a gene: 11. CDR1 MDHEN and CDR2 SYDVKM come from the germline V gene. The CDR3 is 17 amino acids. The CDR3 here is CASSLGTGGLGVYGYTF. For the CDR3, the DNA is TGTGCCAGCAGTCTAGGGACAGGGGGCTTGGGAGTCTATGGCTACACCTTC.